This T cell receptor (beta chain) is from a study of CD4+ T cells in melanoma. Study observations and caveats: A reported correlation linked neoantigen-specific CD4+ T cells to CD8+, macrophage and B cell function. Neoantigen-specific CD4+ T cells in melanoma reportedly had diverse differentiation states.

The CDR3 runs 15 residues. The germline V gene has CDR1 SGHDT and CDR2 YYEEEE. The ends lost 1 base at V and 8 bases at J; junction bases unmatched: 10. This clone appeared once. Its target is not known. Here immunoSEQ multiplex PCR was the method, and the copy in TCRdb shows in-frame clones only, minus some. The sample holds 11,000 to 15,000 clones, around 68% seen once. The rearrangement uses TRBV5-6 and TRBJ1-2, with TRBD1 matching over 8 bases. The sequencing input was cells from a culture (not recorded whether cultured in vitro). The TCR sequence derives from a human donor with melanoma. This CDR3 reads CASSLTGTGLKGYTF. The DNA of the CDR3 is TGTGCCAGCAGCTTGACCGGGACAGGCCTAAAGGGCTACACCTTC.